This T cell receptor beta chain stems from a study of early T cells in non-severe SARS-CoV-2 infection. The study's findings and limits: Missing private and CD4 specificities, VDJdb matching favored anti-spike CD8 responses.

Each CDR3 protein is one row after TCRdb ran MiXCR on the 5' RACE reads. The sample consists of tens of thousands of distinct CDR3 sequences, 5% to 6.5% of them appearing once. This clonotype has just a few counts. Its antigen is not identified. The CDR3 has 13 residues. V trimming: 7 bases; J trimming: 6 bases; junction bases outside the gene matches: 3. Germline loops: CDR1 MNHEY, CDR2 SVGAGI. The chain couples TRBV6-5 to TRBJ1-6; TRBD1 matches at 7 bases. This sequence was found in an adult who was a healthcare worker with PCR-confirmed SARS-CoV-2 infection or an uninfected control (not recorded which). Sequenced material: whole blood. The CDR3 DNA follows: TGTGCCAGCAAGGGACAGATTAATTCACCCCTCCACTTT. Translating it yields CASKGQINSPLHF.